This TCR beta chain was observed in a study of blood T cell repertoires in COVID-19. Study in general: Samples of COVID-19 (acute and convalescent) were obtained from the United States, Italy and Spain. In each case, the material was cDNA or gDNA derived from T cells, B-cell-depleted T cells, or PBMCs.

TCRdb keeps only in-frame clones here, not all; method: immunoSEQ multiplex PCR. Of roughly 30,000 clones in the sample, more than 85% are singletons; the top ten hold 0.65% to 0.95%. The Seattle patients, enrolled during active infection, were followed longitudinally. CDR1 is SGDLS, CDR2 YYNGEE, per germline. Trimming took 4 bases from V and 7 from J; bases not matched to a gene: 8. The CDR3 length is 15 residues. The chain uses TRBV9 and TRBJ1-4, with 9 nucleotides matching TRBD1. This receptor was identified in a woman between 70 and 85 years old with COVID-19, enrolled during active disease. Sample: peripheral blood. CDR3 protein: CASSPRTGEAEKLFF. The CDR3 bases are TGTGCCAGCAGCCCTCGGACAGGGGAGGCTGAAAAACTGTTTTTT.